The 14 T cell receptor beta chains below come from one sample, sequenced in a study of blood T cell repertoires in COVID-19. Data came from immunoSEQ multiplex PCR; TCRdb stores just in-frame clones and leaves some out. Found here are 200,000 to 250,000 clones, over 75% of them singletons; the top ten hold 2% to 3%. What was sequenced was peripheral blood. These receptors originate from a woman in her seventies with COVID-19, enrolled during active disease.

The chain employs TRBV3-1 (or the pseudogene TRBV3-2) and TRBJ2-1; 14 bases agree with TRBD2. Germline V gene lookup returns CDR1 LGHDT and CDR2 YNNKEL (reference sequence). The length of the CDR3 is 16 residues. The J segment lost 9 bases and the V segment lost 3 bases, leaving 7 bases of the junction unmatched. CDR3 sequence (DNA): TGTGCCAGCAGCCAGGGACTAGCGGGAGTTCGCGTTGAGCAGTTCTTC. Its protein is CASSQGLAGVRVEQFF.

This sequence joins TRBV7-2 and TRBJ1-3; D is unclear. The CDR3 covers 16 residues. Per germline, CDR1 SGHTA and CDR2 FQGNSA. Trimming pared 0 bases from V and 2 bases from J, leaving 11 bases between. The chain's CDR3 is CASSLAPVSTGNTIYF. CDR3 in DNA: TGTGCCAGCAGCTTAGCTCCGGTTTCAACTGGAAACACCATATATTTT. Full variable domain (outside the CDR3, taken from reference TRBV7-2 and TRBJ1-3): GAGVSQSPSNKVTEKGKDVELRCDPISGHTALYWYRQSLGQGLEFLIYFQGNSAPDKSGLPSDRFSAERTGGSVSTLTIQRTQQEDSAVYLCASSLAPVSTGNTIYFGEGSWLTVV.

The V call is TRBV6-1, the J call TRBJ1-1; 7 bases match TRBD1. CDR3 length: 17 amino acids. Germline assignment: CDR1 MNHNS and CDR2 SASEGT. V dropped 0 bases and J dropped 2; count of bases not matched to a gene: 9. CDR3 coding DNA: TGTGCCAGCAGTGAAGCCTTGGCAGGGGGTCTCAACACTGAAGCTTTCTTT. Translation gives CASSEALAGGLNTEAFF.

As for this clone: The same CDR3 is also encoded by other DNA sequences in this sample. The chain couples TRBV12-3 or TRBV12-4 to TRBJ1-1; 8 bases match TRBD1. The CDR3 has 13 residues. Trimming removed 3 bases from V and 5 bases from J; junction bases left unmatched: 2. CDR3 nucleotides: TGTGCCAGCAGTTTTACAGGGGGGACTGAAGCTTTCTTT. Translated, it gives CASSFTGGTEAFF.

On this clone itself: This sample includes further DNA sequences coding for the same CDR3. The V call is TRBV10-3, the J call TRBJ1-2, with 8 positions matching TRBD1. With 3 bases clipped from V and 6 bases from J, the junction kept 3 bases outside the gene matches. The germline V gene encodes CDR1 ENHRY and CDR2 SYGVKD. The CDR3 length is 13 residues. Written as DNA, the CDR3 is TGTGCCATCAGTGATGGACAGGGCGATGGCTACACCTTC. It is translated as CAISDGQGDGYTF.

The chain has TRBV24-1 and TRBJ2-1; TRBD1 matches at 12 bases. The length of the CDR3 is 21 residues. V was clipped by 0 bases and J by 1 base; unmatched bases: 12. Germline values: CDR1 KGHDR, CDR2 SFDVKD. Here the CDR3 DNA reads TGTGCCACCAGTGATTTGGGGATACCGGGACAGGGGGCCGCATCCTACAATGAGCAGTTCTTC. It is translated as CATSDLGIPGQGAASYNEQFF.

The chain combines TRBV6-2 or TRBV6-3 with TRBJ1-1; no definite D call. V was shortened by 1 base and J by 0 bases, with 6 bases between the two germline ends. The CDR3 loop spans 14 amino acids. Per germline, CDR1 MNHEY and CDR2 SVGEGT. DNA of the CDR3: TGTGCCAGCAGTTACTTCCAGATGAACACTGAAGCTTTCTTT. It is translated as CASSYFQMNTEAFF.

The J gene is TRBJ2-7, the V gene TRBV2; D unresolved. The CDR3 contains 13 residues. Germline V gene lookup returns CDR1 SNHLY and CDR2 FYNNEI. Trimming removed 7 bases at V and 2 bases at J, with 12 bases between. CDR3 nucleotides: TGTGCCAGCAAAATGGCCCTGACCTACGAGCAGTACTTC. Translation: CASKMALTYEQYF.

The V and J genes are TRBV5-4 and TRBJ1-1; 10 nucleotides match TRBD1. With 3 bases clipped from V and 6 bases from J, the junction kept 5 bases outside the gene matches. Germline loops: CDR1 SGHNT, CDR2 YYREEE (reference sequence). The CDR3 is 14 residues long. CDR3 sequence: CASSWDRGSSEAFF. DNA of the CDR3: TGTGCCAGCAGCTGGGACAGGGGTTCTTCTGAAGCTTTCTTT.

This clone was seen only once. This chain links TRBV9 with TRBJ2-3; 7 bases are a match to TRBD2. V shed 3 bases and J 7 bases; nucleotides not matched to a gene: 11. In germline, CDR1 is SGDLS, CDR2 YYNGEE. The CDR3 is made up of 15 amino acids. CDR3 residues: CASSADLAVNNTQYF. In DNA, the CDR3 is TGTGCCAGCAGCGCCGATCTAGCGGTGAACAATACGCAGTATTTT.

CDR3 residues: CASNLGWGLGTDTQYF. The CDR3 nucleotides are TGTGCCAGTAATTTGGGTTGGGGGCTTGGCACAGATACGCAGTATTTT. The chain couples TRBV19 to TRBJ2-3; maybe TRBD1 (6 bases). Germline-derived CDR1 and CDR2 are LNHDA and SQIVND (reference sequence). This CDR3 has 16 residues. V shed 7 bases and J shed 1 base, with 18 bases lying between them.

V gene TRBV6-2 or TRBV6-3 combines with J gene TRBJ1-4; a possible D gene is TRBD1 (6 bases). Trimming cost V 0 bases and J 6 bases, with 20 bases left between them. The germline V gene encodes CDR1 MNHEY and CDR2 SVGEGT. The CDR3 contains 18 residues. The CDR3 reads CASSYSLDQGRADEKLFF. The CDR3 nucleotides read TGTGCCAGCAGTTACTCCCTCGACCAGGGGCGAGCAGATGAAAAACTGTTTTTT.

This clone was picked up a small number of times. The sample contains more than one DNA sequence encoding this CDR3. This chain uses TRBV7-2 with TRBJ2-3; no firm D call. The germline V and J ends were trimmed by 3 bases and 4 bases, with 8 bases remaining between them. The CDR3 has 13 amino acids. CDR1 is SGHTA, CDR2 FQGNSA, per germline. CDR3 nucleotides: TGTGCCAGCAGCTTCGACTCGGCAGATACGCAGTATTTT. Translating gives CASSFDSADTQYF.

The CDR3 sequence is CASSPLVAAATDTQYF. CDR3 sequence (DNA): TGTGCCAGCAGTCCTTTGGTAGCGGCAGCCACAGATACGCAGTATTTT. The chain combines TRBV27 with TRBJ2-3; TRBD2 might be the D (6 bases). Between the trimmed V and J ends, which lost 5 bases and 2 bases, there was a span of 17 bases. This CDR3 has 16 residues. Germline assignment: CDR1 MNHEY and CDR2 SMNVEV (reference sequence).